These 10 T cell receptor beta chains were all obtained from the same sample, sequenced in a study of cytomegalovirus exposure and HLA in healthy donors. The primer mix had 60 Vbeta and 13 Jbeta primers. TCRdb's table, derived via immunoSEQ multiplex PCR, lists solely in-frame clones and lacks some. This sample has fewer than 200,000 clones, with around 68% found just once. Sequencing was carried out using PBMCs. The receptors derive from a man between 45 and 60 years old in good health and CMV-seronegative.

The chain couples TRBV2 to TRBJ2-7; D ambiguous. Trimming cost V 8 bases and J 2 bases, with 10 bases left between them. This CDR3 is built from 12 residues. Germline V gene lookup returns CDR1 SNHLY and CDR2 FYNNEI. The CDR3 coding sequence is TGTGCCAGCGCAGGTAGAGCCTACGAGCAGTACTTC. This translates into CASAGRAYEQYF.

This clone was recorded at least ten times. This chain links TRBV10-1 with TRBJ1-4; 7 nucleotides align to TRBD1. After removal of 7 bases from V and 0 bases from J, the junction contained 5 bases not matched to a gene. The CDR3 runs 15 residues. The germline gives CDR1 WNHNN, CDR2 SYGVQD (reference sequence). This chain's CDR3 is CASIDRASTNEKLFF. CDR3 bases: TGCGCCAGCATCGACAGGGCCTCAACTAATGAAAAACTGTTTTTT.

The chain combines TRBV29-1 with TRBJ1-1, with a possible D match to TRBD1 (5 bases). The V and J ends lost 5 bases and 0 bases respectively, with 10 bases between them. Germline CDR1 and CDR2: SQVTM and ANQGSEA. The CDR3 covers 13 residues. CDR3 DNA: TGCAGCGTTATAAGGGGTTTGAACACTGAAGCTTTCTTT. The encoded protein is CSVIRGLNTEAFF.

The sample holds a few counts of this clone. V usage is TRBV11-2 and J usage is TRBJ2-5; 7 positions match TRBD2. V trimming: 3 bases; J trimming: 4 bases; junction bases outside the gene matches: 8. Germline V CDR1 and CDR2: SGHAT, FQNNGV. This CDR3 is built from 15 residues. The CDR3 sequence: CASSFGGGIAETQYF. Here the CDR3 DNA reads TGTGCCAGCAGCTTTGGGGGGGGGATAGCAGAGACCCAGTACTTC.

This clone was observed a handful of times. The rearrangement uses TRBV5-1 and TRBJ2-3; D remains unclear. The V gene's germline CDR1 is SGHRS and CDR2 YFSETQ. The CDR3 runs 13 residues. Trimming left V 3 bases short and J 6 bases short, with 11 bases between. In DNA, the CDR3 is TGCGCCAGCAGCTCATTCGACGGGGATACGCAGTATTTT. It translates to CASSSFDGDTQYF.

The chain combines TRBV7-2 with TRBJ1-2, with a weak D call TRBD1 (6 bases). The CDR3 is made up of 13 amino acids. Germline assignment: CDR1 SGHTA and CDR2 FQGNSA. V was clipped by 1 base and J by 8 bases, with 11 bases between them. CDR3 protein: CASSLGTEWGYTF. The CDR3 DNA follows: TGTGCCAGCAGCTTAGGGACAGAATGGGGCTACACCTTC.

This clone has just one count. J is TRBJ1-2 and V is TRBV28, with D possibly being TRBD1 (6 bases). Germline-derived CDR1 and CDR2 are MDHEN and SYDVKM. The CDR3 has 14 residues. The V and J ends lost 3 bases and 2 bases respectively, with 10 bases between them. The DNA of the CDR3 is TGTGCCAGCAGTTTCGCAGGGGCGAACTATGGCTACACCTTC. It translates to CASSFAGANYGYTF.

The genes are TRBV2 and TRBJ2-1, with 9 bases that match TRBD1. The CDR3 spans 13 residues. From germline, CDR1 is SNHLY and CDR2 FYNNEI. In DNA form, the CDR3 reads TGTGCGTGGGGGGACAGGGACTACAATGAGCAGTTCTTC. Protein product: CAWGDRDYNEQFF. Full variable domain (rest looked up from reference TRBV2 and TRBJ2-1): EPEVTQTPSHQVTQMGQEVILRCVPISNHLYFYWYRQILGQKVEFLVSFYNNEISEKSEIFDDQFSVERPDGSNFTLKIRSTKLEDSAMYFCAWGDRDYNEQFFGPGTRLTVL.

The chain combines TRBV5-5 with TRBJ1-6; 10 bases fit TRBD1. V shed 4 bases and J 7 bases; nucleotides not matched to a gene: 5. CDR1 SGHKS and CDR2 YYEKEE come from the germline V gene (reference sequence). The CDR3 sequence is 15 residues long. CDR3 amino acids: CASSRGTGENSPLHF. The CDR3 DNA follows: TGTGCCAGCAGCCGTGGGACAGGGGAAAATTCACCCCTCCACTTT.

The J gene is TRBJ2-6, the V gene TRBV27; tentative D call: TRBD2 (5 bases). V was cut by 3 bases and J by 0 bases, with 9 bases left in between. The CDR3 consists of 16 residues. CDR1 is MNHEY and CDR2 is SMNVEV in the germline V gene (reference sequence). CDR3 sequence reads: CASSFLAGSGANVLTF. For the CDR3, the DNA is TGTGCCAGCAGTTTTTTGGCGGGCTCTGGGGCCAACGTCCTGACTTTC.